This T cell receptor (beta chain) was sequenced in a study of cytomegalovirus exposure and HLA in healthy donors. The PCR had 60 Vbeta and 13 Jbeta primers. Here immunoSEQ multiplex PCR was the method, and the copy in TCRdb shows in-frame clones only, minus some. The sample holds 250,000 to 350,000 clones; 86% are singletons and the top ten take about 4%. J was trimmed by 6 bases and V by 6 bases; bases with no gene match: 15. Germline assignment: CDR1 MNHNS and CDR2 SASEGT. The CDR3 is 17 residues long. The chain couples TRBV6-1 to TRBJ1-4; TRBD1 matches at 8 bases. This TCR was recovered from a man in his forties or fifties in good health and CMV-seropositive. Sample: PBMCs. For the CDR3, the DNA is TGTGCCAGCAGGGAAAAAACGCCGGGACAGGTAGATGAAAAACTGTTTTTT. Protein product: CASREKTPGQVDEKLFF.